Below are 13 T cell receptor beta chains sequenced from a single sample in a study of cytomegalovirus exposure and HLA in healthy donors. Only in-frame clones appear in the TCRdb table, and some are missing; sequencing was by immunoSEQ multiplex PCR. The sample holds roughly 120,000 clones; approximately 90% are singletons and the top ten take approximately 1.4%. The sequenced sample consisted of PBMCs. All receptors come from a woman in her twenties or thirties in good health and CMV-seropositive.

The chain links TRBV7-9 to TRBJ1-5; D is perhaps TRBD1 (5 bases). Germline V gene data show CDR1 as SEHNR and CDR2 as FQNEAQ (reference sequence). CDR3 length: 15 residues. V lost 1 base and J 5 bases, leaving 12 bases between the germline ends. The CDR3 DNA reads TGTGCCAGCAGCTTAGGGGGGGGTACGGATCAGCCCCAGCATTTT. Residues: CASSLGGGTDQPQHF.

In its sample, this clone was seen once. This chain connects TRBV5-1 to TRBJ1-1; 7 nucleotides agree with TRBD1. Germline CDR1 is SGHRS and CDR2 is YFSETQ. The trim removed 7 bases at V and 0 bases at J, leaving 6 bases unmatched. The CDR3 totals 14 residues. CDR3 nucleotides: TGCGCCAGCCATACGGGACAGATGAACACTGAAGCTTTCTTT. This sequence encodes CASHTGQMNTEAFF. Using reference TRBV5-1 and TRBJ1-1 for the parts outside the CDR3, the full variable domain is KAGVTQTPRYLIKTRGQQVTLSCSPISGHRSVSWYQQTPGQGLQFLFEYFSETQRNKGNFPGRFSGRQFSNSRSEMNVSTLELGDSALYLCASHTGQMNTEAFFGQGTRLTVV.

The gene calls are TRBV14 and TRBJ2-3; TRBD2 agrees at 10 bases. The CDR3 has 18 residues. V gave up 4 bases and J gave up 5 bases; unmatched junction bases: 15. Germline CDR1 SGHDN, CDR2 FVKESK. CDR3 protein: CASSPPRGASGSLDTQYF. CDR3 nucleotides: TGTGCCAGCAGCCCCCCCCGAGGGGCTAGCGGGAGCTTAGATACGCAGTATTTT.

V and J are TRBV4-1 and TRBJ2-1; maybe TRBD2 (6 bases). CDR1 is MGHRA and CDR2 is YSYEKL in the germline V gene. Trimming removed 4 bases at V and 9 bases at J, with 13 bases between. This CDR3 spans 13 amino acids. The CDR3 DNA reads TGCGCCAGCAGCCGACTAGGAAATGCTGAGCAGTTCTTC. Amino acid sequence: CASSRLGNAEQFF.

The table lists this clone with a few counts. The rearrangement uses TRBV5-1 and TRBJ2-2, with TRBD2 matching over 15 bases. The trim removed 4 bases at V and 4 bases at J, leaving 8 bases unmatched. Germline lookup yields CDR1 SGHRS and CDR2 YFSETQ. This CDR3 spans 18 amino acids. Here the CDR3 DNA reads TGCGCCAGCAGCACGAGAGGACTAGCGGGAGGGCCCACCGGGGAGCTGTTTTTT. Its protein product is CASSTRGLAGGPTGELFF.

The J gene is TRBJ2-5, the V gene TRBV5-1, with D hard to call. From germline, CDR1 is SGHRS and CDR2 YFSETQ. V was trimmed by 1 base and J by 4 bases, leaving 11 bases between them. The CDR3 runs 14 residues. The CDR3 here is CASSLRLIGETQYF. As DNA, the CDR3 is TGCGCCAGCAGCTTGCGTCTAATCGGAGAGACCCAGTACTTC.

The rearrangement joins TRBV10-3 to TRBJ1-2; a weak D match, TRBD1 (6 bases). The V gene lost 8 bases and the J gene lost 4 bases, with 14 bases spanning the gap. The CDR3 consists of 13 residues. CDR1 and CDR2 (germline): ENHRY, SYGVKD. CDR3 DNA: TGTGCCATCTTGGGCGGGGGCAGCTATGGCTACACCTTC. It is translated as CAILGGGSYGYTF.

V and J are TRBV28 and TRBJ2-7; 7 bases line up with TRBD1. V shed 6 bases and J 4 bases; nucleotides not matched to a gene: 9. There are 14 residues in the CDR3. Germline V gives CDR1 MDHEN, CDR2 SYDVKM. CDR3 sequence reads: CASSGRDSLYEQYF. In DNA, the CDR3 is TGTGCCAGCAGCGGCCGGGACAGCCTGTACGAGCAGTACTTC.

J is TRBJ2-3 and V is TRBV30; D is unresolved. Germline V gene data show CDR1 as GTSNPN and CDR2 as SVGIG (reference sequence). The V end was cut by 2 bases, the J end by 6 bases, with 6 bases between. This CDR3 has 11 residues. The DNA for the CDR3 is TGTGCCTGGAGTACCCGGGATACGCAGTATTTT. This gives the protein CAWSTRDTQYF.

The chain couples TRBV7-8 to TRBJ2-7; TRBD2 matches 9 bases. The germline V gene has CDR1 SGHVS and CDR2 FQNEAQ. This CDR3 is 15 amino acids long. Losses at the gene ends were 5 bases for V and 4 bases for J; bases not matched to a gene: 9. The CDR3 reads CASSPVRGGRYEQYF. For the CDR3, the DNA is TGTGCCAGCAGCCCAGTGCGGGGGGGCCGGTACGAGCAGTACTTC. Using reference TRBV7-8 and TRBJ2-7 for the parts outside the CDR3, the full variable domain is GAGVSQSPRYKVAKRGQDVALRCDPISGHVSLFWYQQALGQGPEFLTYFQNEAQLDKSGLPSDRFFAERPEGSVSTLKIQRTQQEDSAVYLCASSPVRGGRYEQYFGPGTRLTVT.

This clone came up once. This rearrangement joins TRBV25-1 to TRBJ1-6, with TRBD1 as a possible D gene (5 bases). Per germline, CDR1 MGHDK and CDR2 SYGVNS. This CDR3 is 15 amino acids long. Trimming took off 4 bases at V and 6 bases at J, with 13 bases between the two ends. CDR3 loop: CASSASRGSNSPLHF. Here the CDR3 DNA reads TGTGCCAGCAGTGCAAGTCGGGGGAGTAATTCACCCCTCCACTTT.

V is TRBV6-5 and J is TRBJ1-2; the D gene is possibly TRBD1 (5 bases). This CDR3 is built from 15 residues. Germline CDR1 is MNHEY and CDR2 is SVGAGI. The ends were cut back, 4 bases at V and 2 bases at J, with 14 bases in the middle. DNA of the CDR3: TGTGCCAGCAGTTCGGGGGGGTTATTCAACTATGGCTACACCTTC. This translates into CASSSGGLFNYGYTF.

The chain carries TRBV28 and TRBJ1-2, with D perhaps matching TRBD1 (6 bases). CDR3 length: 14 residues. Trimming pared 3 bases from V and 3 bases from J, leaving 11 bases between. The germline V gene encodes CDR1 MDHEN and CDR2 SYDVKM. CDR3 loop: CASSFPTGHYGYTF. CDR3 DNA: TGTGCCAGCAGTTTCCCGACAGGACACTATGGCTACACCTTC.